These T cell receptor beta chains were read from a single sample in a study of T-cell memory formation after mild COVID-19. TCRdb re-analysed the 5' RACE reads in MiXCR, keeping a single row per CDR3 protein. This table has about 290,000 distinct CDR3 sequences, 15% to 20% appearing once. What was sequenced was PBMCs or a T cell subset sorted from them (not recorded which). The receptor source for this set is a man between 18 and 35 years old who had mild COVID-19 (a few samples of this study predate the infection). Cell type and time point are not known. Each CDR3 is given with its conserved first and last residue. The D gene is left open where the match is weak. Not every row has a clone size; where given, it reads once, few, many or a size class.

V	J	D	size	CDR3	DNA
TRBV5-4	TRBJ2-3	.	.	CASSPRVQASTDTQYF	TGTGCCAGCAGCCCGAGGGTACAGGCTAGCACAGATACGCAGTATTTT
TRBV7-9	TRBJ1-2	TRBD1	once	CASSSRTGREYGYTF	TGTGCCAGCAGCTCGAGGACAGGGAGGGAGTATGGCTACACCTTC
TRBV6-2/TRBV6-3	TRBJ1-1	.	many	CASSSTLNTEAFF	TGTGCCAGCAGTTCGACCCTGAACACTGAAGCTTTCTTT
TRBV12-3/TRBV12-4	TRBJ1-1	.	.	CASSLLTTTEAFF	TGTGCCAGCAGTTTATTGACAACCACTGAAGCTTTCTTT
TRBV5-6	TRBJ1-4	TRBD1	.	CASSSPVHTDRETEKLFF	TGTGCCAGCAGCTCACCAGTACATACGGACAGGGAAACTGAAAAACTGTTTTTT
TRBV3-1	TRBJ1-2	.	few	CASSQLEGGYTF	TGTGCCAGCAGCCAATTAGAAGGTGGCTACACCTTC
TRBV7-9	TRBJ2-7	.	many	CASSLIGQGAEQYF	TGTGCCAGCAGCCTCATAGGGCAGGGCGCCGAGCAGTACTTC
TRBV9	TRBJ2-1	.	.	CASSVDPSWSEQFF	TGTGCCAGCAGCGTAGATCCATCTTGGAGTGAGCAGTTCTTC
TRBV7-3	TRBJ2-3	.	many	CASSLTGSHTDTQYF	TGTGCCAGCAGCTTAACGGGTAGCCACACAGATACGCAGTATTTT
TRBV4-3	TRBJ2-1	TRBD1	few	CASSQPGTGNEQFF	TGCGCCAGCAGCCAGCCCGGGACAGGGAATGAGCAGTTCTTC
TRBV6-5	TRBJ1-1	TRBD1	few	CASSWTGKGTEAFF	TGTGCCAGCAGCTGGACAGGGAAGGGGACTGAAGCTTTCTTT
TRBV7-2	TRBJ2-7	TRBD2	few	CASSLLAGETYEQYF	TGTGCCAGCAGCTTACTAGCGGGGGAAACCTACGAGCAGTACTTC
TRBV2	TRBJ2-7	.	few	CASSQKTYEQYF	TGTGCCAGCAGCCAGAAAACCTACGAGCAGTACTTC
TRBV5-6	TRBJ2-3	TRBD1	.	CASSFGQGADTQYF	TGTGCCAGCAGCTTCGGACAGGGGGCCGATACGCAGTATTTT
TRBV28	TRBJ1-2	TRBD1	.	CASSRTGFWSYTF	TGTGCCAGCAGCCGGACAGGATTCTGGAGCTACACCTTC
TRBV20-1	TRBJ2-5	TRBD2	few	CSAVLAGGSQETQYF	TGCAGTGCGGTGCTAGCGGGGGGCTCCCAAGAGACCCAGTACTTC
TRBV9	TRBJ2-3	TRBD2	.	CASSPRQRGISTDTQYF	TGTGCCAGCAGTCCACGGCAGCGGGGCATAAGCACAGATACGCAGTATTTT
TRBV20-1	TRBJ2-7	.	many	CSVTEALDPYEQYF	TGCAGTGTTACAGAAGCCTTGGACCCCTACGAGCAGTACTTC
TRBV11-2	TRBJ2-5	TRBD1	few	CASSRRLKDRGETQYF	TGTGCCAGCAGCCGTAGACTGAAAGACAGGGGAGAGACCCAGTACTTC
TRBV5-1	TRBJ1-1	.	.	CASSLSAGTGTEAFF	TGCGCCAGCAGCTTGTCCGCGGGAACGGGCACTGAAGCTTTCTTT
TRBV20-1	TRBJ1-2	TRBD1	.	CSAPPGQGLQYPYGYTF	TGCAGTGCCCCGCCGGGACAGGGGCTTCAGTACCCCTATGGCTACACCTTC
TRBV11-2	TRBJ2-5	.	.	CASSYPGHRLRTQYF	TGTGCCAGCAGTTACCCGGGACATCGGTTAAGGACCCAGTACTTC
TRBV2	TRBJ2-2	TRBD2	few	CASSVPTSGGDTGELFF	TGTGCCAGCAGTGTTCCGACTAGCGGGGGGGACACCGGGGAGCTGTTTTTT
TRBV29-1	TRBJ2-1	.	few	CSGGANEQFF	TGCAGCGGGGGGGCAAATGAGCAGTTCTTC
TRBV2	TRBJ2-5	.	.	CASGGTVQETQYF	TGTGCCAGCGGCGGGACCGTTCAAGAGACCCAGTACTTC
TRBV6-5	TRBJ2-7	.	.	CATLNWDEQYF	TGTGCCACCCTTAACTGGGACGAGCAGTACTTC
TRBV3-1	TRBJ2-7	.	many	CASSPSYSSYEQYF	TGTGCCAGCAGCCCTTCCTATAGCTCCTACGAGCAGTACTTC
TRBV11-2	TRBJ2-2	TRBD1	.	CASSPRGWDTGELFF	TGTGCCAGCAGCCCCAGGGGGTGGGACACCGGGGAGCTGTTTTTT
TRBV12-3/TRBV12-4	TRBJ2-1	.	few	CASSRRTETYNEQFF	TGTGCCAGCAGCCGCCGGACTGAGACCTACAATGAGCAGTTCTTC
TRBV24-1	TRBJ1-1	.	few	CATSDSRGGDTEAFF	TGTGCCACCAGTGATTCGCGTGGAGGGGACACTGAAGCTTTCTTT
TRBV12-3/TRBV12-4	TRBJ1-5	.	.	CASSWSGGNQPQHF	TGTGCCAGCAGTTGGTCTGGGGGCAATCAGCCCCAGCATTTT
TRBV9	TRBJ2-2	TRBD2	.	CASSVEGGLATNTGELFF	TGTGCCAGCAGCGTAGAGGGGGGACTAGCTACGAACACCGGGGAGCTGTTTTTT
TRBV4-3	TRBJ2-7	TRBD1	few	CASSPRPAAGGEQYF	TGCGCCAGCAGCCCCCGACCCGCGGCAGGGGGTGAGCAGTACTTC